A selection of T cell receptor beta chains follows, all from one sample in a study of cytomegalovirus exposure and HLA in healthy donors. The repertoire was sequenced with immunoSEQ multiplex PCR; TCRdb's copy has only in-frame clones and lacks some. The repertoire holds around 99,000 clones, with 73% as singletons. What was sequenced was PBMCs. All receptors derive from a man under 40 in good health and CMV-seronegative. Each CDR3 is given with its conserved first and last residue. A D gene is named only where the DNA matches it firmly. Rows give clone size only sometimes, using once, few, many, or a class for an expanded clone.

clone size	V gene	D gene	J gene	CDR3 protein	CDR3 DNA
once	TRBV9	-	TRBJ1-4	CASSGISSEKLFF	TGTGCCAGCAGCGGAATATCGAGTGAAAAACTGTTTTTT
-	TRBV19	TRBD2	TRBJ2-3	CASSSQAGVTDTQYF	TGTGCCAGTAGTTCTCAAGCGGGGGTCACAGATACGCAGTATTTT
-	TRBV19	TRBD1	TRBJ1-4	CASSPSPGTGLNAVFF	TGTGCCAGTAGTCCTAGTCCCGGGACAGGGCTTAATGCCGTGTTTTTT
few	TRBV9	TRBD2	TRBJ2-3	CASSAKLAASTDTQYF	TGTGCCAGCAGCGCGAAACTAGCGGCTAGCACAGATACGCAGTATTTT
-	TRBV5-1	-	TRBJ1-5	CASSLGGGRDQPQHF	TGCGCCAGCAGCTTGGGGGGAGGCCGGGATCAGCCCCAGCATTTT
-	TRBV5-1	TRBD1	TRBJ1-4	CASSPTGGSNEKLFF	TGCGCCAGCAGCCCGACAGGGGGATCTAATGAAAAACTGTTTTTT
-	TRBV10-2	-	TRBJ2-2	CASTDRDTGELFF	TGCGCCAGCACGGACAGAGACACCGGGGAGCTGTTTTTT
many	TRBV20-1	TRBD1	TRBJ2-5	CSADRDETQYF	TGCAGTGCCGACAGGGATGAGACCCAGTACTTC
-	TRBV28	TRBD1	TRBJ1-4	CASSSAGTGFEKLFF	TGTGCCAGCAGTAGCGCCGGGACAGGGTTTGAAAAACTGTTTTTT
-	TRBV5-1	-	TRBJ1-6	CASSLGARVDSPLHF	TGCGCCAGCAGCTTGGGGGCCAGGGTAGATTCACCCCTCCACTTT
few	TRBV30	TRBD1	TRBJ1-4	CAWSVYRGGQEKLFF	TGTGCCTGGAGTGTCTACAGGGGAGGACAGGAAAAACTGTTTTTT
-	TRBV6-5	-	TRBJ1-1	CASSYSRGPTEAFF	TGTGCCAGCAGTTACTCGCGGGGGCCCACTGAAGCTTTCTTT
-	TRBV9	-	TRBJ2-7	CASSVDRGNYEQYF	TGTGCCAGCAGCGTAGATAGGGGAAACTACGAGCAGTACTTC
-	TRBV7-8	TRBD2	TRBJ2-3	CASSQSPRGGGTDTQYF	TGTGCCAGCAGCCAATCCCCTCGCGGGGGGGGCACAGATACGCAGTATTTT
few	TRBV6-6	-	TRBJ1-2	CASSYSQGNYGYTF	TGTGCCAGCAGTTACTCGCAGGGGAACTATGGCTACACCTTC
few	TRBV7-8	-	TRBJ1-2	CASSPAGGLSYGYTF	TGTGCCAGCAGTCCCGCGGGAGGTTTGTCCTATGGCTACACCTTC
-	TRBV4-2	-	TRBJ1-6	CASSQEFPTAGVVSPLHF	TGTGCCAGCAGCCAAGAGTTTCCCACCGCAGGGGTGGTTTCACCCCTCCACTTT
-	TRBV10-3	-	TRBJ1-1	CAIRQGPNTEAFF	TGTGCCATCAGACAGGGCCCGAACACTGAAGCTTTCTTT
-	TRBV28	-	TRBJ1-4	CASLDEKLFF	TGTGCCAGTCTAGATGAAAAACTGTTTTTT
-	TRBV5-6	-	TRBJ2-2	CASTLSGGTNTGELFF	TGTGCCAGCACCCTAAGTGGGGGGACGAACACCGGGGAGCTGTTTTTT
-	TRBV6-1	TRBD1	TRBJ2-3	CATRRDRGTDTQYF	TGTGCCACTCGGCGGGACAGGGGTACAGATACGCAGTATTTT
-	TRBV29-1	-	TRBJ2-5	CSVDLGAKETQYF	TGCAGCGTTGATTTGGGGGCTAAAGAGACCCAGTACTTC
once	TRBV9	-	TRBJ1-5	CASSAGTYQPQHF	TGTGCCAGCAGCGCCGGGACATATCAGCCCCAGCATTTT
-	TRBV23-1	TRBD2	TRBJ2-5	CARLGTSGGQETQYF	TGCGCCAGGCTGGGGACTAGCGGGGGGCAAGAGACCCAGTACTTC
-	TRBV5-1	TRBD1	TRBJ2-2	CASSSGTGGFSNTGELFF	TGCGCCAGCAGCTCGGGGACAGGGGGCTTTTCGAACACCGGGGAGCTGTTTTTT
-	TRBV6-1	-	TRBJ1-5	CASHREGDQPQHF	TGTGCCAGCCACAGGGAGGGGGACCAGCCCCAGCATTTT
-	TRBV29-1	TRBD2	TRBJ2-1	CSVGSGRGREQFF	TGCAGCGTTGGTAGCGGGAGAGGACGCGAGCAGTTCTTC
few	TRBV6-6	-	TRBJ1-5	CASSYGQGNQPRHF	TGTGCCAGCAGTTACGGGCAAGGCAATCAGCCCCGGCATTTT
-	TRBV12-1	-	TRBJ1-2	CASSFAQVNGYTF	TGTGCCAGCAGCTTTGCGCAGGTGAATGGCTACACCTTC
-	TRBV5-1	TRBD1	TRBJ1-5	CASSFGQGNQPQHF	TGCGCCAGCAGCTTCGGACAGGGGAATCAGCCCCAGCATTTT
-	TRBV29-1	-	TRBJ2-2	CSVERGRVGGELFF	TGCAGCGTTGAAAGGGGCAGGGTCGGCGGGGAGCTGTTTTTT
few	TRBV5-4	TRBD2	TRBJ2-5	CASSPGLAQETQYF	TGTGCCAGCAGCCCGGGACTAGCGCAAGAGACCCAGTACTTC
-	TRBV18	-	TRBJ1-5	CASSPTDSNQPQHF	TGTGCCAGCTCCCCGACAGATAGCAATCAGCCCCAGCATTTT
-	TRBV27	TRBD2	TRBJ2-7	CASSSRDREGLAGGVGEQYF	TGTGCCAGCAGTTCCCGGGACAGGGAGGGACTAGCGGGAGGAGTTGGTGAGCAGTACTTC
-	TRBV28	-	TRBJ1-2	CASTPRSYGYTF	TGTGCCAGCACGCCTCGTAGCTATGGCTACACCTTC
few	TRBV27	-	TRBJ1-1	CASSDRTAEAFF	TGTGCCAGCAGTGATCGGACAGCTGAAGCTTTCTTT
-	TRBV27	-	TRBJ1-5	CASSLAVNQPQHF	TGTGCCAGCAGTTTAGCGGTTAACCAGCCCCAGCATTTT
-	TRBV11-2	TRBD1	TRBJ2-5	CASSGQGPSYF	TGTGCCAGCAGCGGACAGGGGCCGTCGTACTTC
-	TRBV18	TRBD1	TRBJ1-4	CASSPDRVDNEKLFF	TGTGCCAGCTCACCGGACAGGGTGGATAATGAAAAACTGTTTTTT
-	TRBV7-3	TRBD2	TRBJ2-2	CASSPRLATNTGELFF	TGTGCCAGCAGCCCTAGACTAGCGACGAACACCGGGGAGCTGTTTTTT
-	TRBV4-1	-	TRBJ1-5	CASSYATQFSNQPQHF	TGCGCCAGCAGCTACGCGACACAGTTTAGCAATCAGCCCCAGCATTTT
-	TRBV5-8	TRBD1	TRBJ2-3	CASASHRGTDTQYF	TGTGCCAGTGCGTCCCACAGGGGAACAGATACGCAGTATTTT
-	TRBV29-1	TRBD1	TRBJ1-3	CSVTGQANSGNTIYF	TGCAGCGTTACGGGACAGGCCAACTCTGGAAACACCATATATTTT
-	TRBV5-5	TRBD1	TRBJ2-5	CASSAGTGWETQYF	TGTGCCAGCAGCGCCGGGACAGGCTGGGAGACCCAGTACTTC
-	TRBV20-1	TRBD2	TRBJ2-7	CSGSGTYEQYF	TGCAGTGGAAGCGGGACCTACGAGCAGTACTTC
-	TRBV19	TRBD1	TRBJ1-5	CASSGTGRGNQPQHF	TGTGCCAGTAGCGGGACAGGTCGGGGCAATCAGCCCCAGCATTTT